Listed here is a single T cell receptor (beta chain). This specimen comes from a study of control samples from healthy donors and cancer patients. The germline V gene has CDR1 MNHEY and CDR2 SVGEGT. V shed 2 bases and J shed 7 bases, with 3 bases lying between them. The CDR3 consists of 11 residues. TCRdb keeps only in-frame clones here, not all; method: immunoSEQ multiplex PCR. The sample consists of 70,000 to 85,000 clones, approximately 80% of them appearing once. The receptor's source is a man in his 60s with head and neck cancer. The V call is TRBV6-2 or TRBV6-3, the J call TRBJ2-1; no firm D call. Sequences were obtained from PBMCs. CDR3 DNA: TGTGCCAGCAGTTACGGGAATGAGCAGTTCTTC. This encodes CASSYGNEQFF.